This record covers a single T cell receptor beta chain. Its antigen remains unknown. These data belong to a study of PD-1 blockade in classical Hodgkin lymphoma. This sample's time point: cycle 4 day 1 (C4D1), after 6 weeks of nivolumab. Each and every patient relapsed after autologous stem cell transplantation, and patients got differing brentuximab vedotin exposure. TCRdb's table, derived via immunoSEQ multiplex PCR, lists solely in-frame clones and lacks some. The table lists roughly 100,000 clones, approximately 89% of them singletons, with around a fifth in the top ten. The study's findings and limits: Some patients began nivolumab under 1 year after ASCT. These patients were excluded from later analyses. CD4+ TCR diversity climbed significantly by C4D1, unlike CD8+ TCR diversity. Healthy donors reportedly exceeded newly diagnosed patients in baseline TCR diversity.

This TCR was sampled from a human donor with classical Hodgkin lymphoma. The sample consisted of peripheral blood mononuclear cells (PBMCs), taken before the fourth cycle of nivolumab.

The CDR3 DNA reads as TGCGCCAGCAGCCAAGATGGTGCGGGGGACACTGAAGCTTTCTTT. Translation: CASSQDGAGDTEAFF. The chain is built from TRBV4-1 and TRBJ1-1, with a tentative D call TRBD1 (5 bases). Trimming pared 0 bases from V and 3 bases from J, leaving 11 bases between. The CDR3 is made up of 15 amino acids. Germline CDR1 MGHRA, CDR2 YSYEKL.